Each of the 32 T cell receptor beta chains below was sequenced from the same sample in a study of cytomegalovirus exposure and HLA in healthy donors. Using immunoSEQ multiplex PCR, the repertoire was profiled, and TCRdb retains in-frame clones only, with some absent. The table has around 160,000 clones, roughly 84% seen once. Sequencing used PBMCs. The source of these receptors is a man under 40 in good health and CMV-seropositive.

The sample holds a few counts of this clone. The rearrangement joins TRBV19 to TRBJ2-3, with 7 positions matching TRBD1. The germline V gene has CDR1 LNHDA and CDR2 SQIVND (reference sequence). The CDR3 totals 15 residues. Trimming removed 3 bases from V and 4 bases from J; junction bases left unmatched: 7. CDR3 bases: TGTGCCAGTAGTATTCGGGGACAGTTCCCAGATACGCAGTATTTT. As protein: CASSIRGQFPDTQYF.

The chain couples TRBV6-5 to TRBJ1-2, with 7 bases fitting TRBD1. Trimming at V came to 7 bases and at J to 1 base, leaving 9 bases not matched to a gene. The CDR3 extends over 15 amino acids. Germline-derived CDR1 and CDR2 are MNHEY and SVGAGI. CDR3 amino acids: CASKGAQKGNYGYTF. In DNA form, the CDR3 reads TGTGCCAGCAAGGGGGCGCAGAAGGGTAACTATGGCTACACCTTC.

The V call is TRBV5-6, the J call TRBJ2-5, with 7 bases aligning to TRBD2. V lost 0 bases, J lost 4 bases, and 9 bases stayed unmatched. The CDR3 totals 16 residues. CDR1 is SGHDT, CDR2 YYEEEE, per germline. The CDR3 region is CASSLGVAGPLETQYF. The CDR3 DNA sequence: TGTGCCAGCAGCTTGGGGGTAGCGGGTCCACTAGAGACCCAGTACTTC.

This sequence joins TRBV7-2 and TRBJ2-7; 9 nucleotides match TRBD1. The germline V gene encodes CDR1 SGHTA and CDR2 FQGNSA. This CDR3 is 15 amino acids long. With 4 bases clipped from V and 7 bases from J, the junction kept 11 bases outside the gene matches. CDR3 sequence reads: CASSSTGTGTLEQYF. CDR3 nucleotide sequence: TGTGCCAGCAGCTCTACCGGGACAGGGACACTGGAGCAGTACTTC.

This clone was seen a few times. This sequence joins TRBV5-1 and TRBJ2-1; 12 bases fit TRBD1. Unmatched junction bases numbered 8, after V lost 4 bases and J lost 6 bases. The CDR3 extends over 16 amino acids. Per germline, CDR1 SGHRS and CDR2 YFSETQ. CDR3 in DNA: TGCGCCAGCAGCGGGGGGACAGGGGGCTTGACCAATGAGCAGTTCTTC. Translating gives CASSGGTGGLTNEQFF.

The chain employs TRBV15 and TRBJ1-1, with no clear D. V was cut by 1 base and J by 0 bases, with 9 bases left in between. CDR3 length: 15 residues. The germline CDR1 and CDR2 sequences are LNHNV and YYDKDF (reference sequence). CDR3 in amino acids: CATSRGDILNTEAFF. Written as DNA, the CDR3 is TGTGCCACCAGCAGAGGTGACATATTGAACACTGAAGCTTTCTTT.

V usage is TRBV28 and J usage is TRBJ2-1; TRBD2 agrees at 13 bases. J lost 6 bases, V lost 3 bases, and 14 bases had no gene match. CDR3 length: 19 residues. Germline loops: CDR1 MDHEN, CDR2 SYDVKM. The CDR3 nucleotides read TGTGCCAGCAGTTTCCCCCCACTAGCGGGGGGGCTTAATGTCAATGAGCAGTTCTTC. Its translation: CASSFPPLAGGLNVNEQFF. Combining the CDR3 with reference TRBV28 and TRBJ2-1 gives the whole variable domain DVKVTQSSRYLVKRTGEKVFLECVQDMDHENMFWYRQDPGLGLRLIYFSYDVKMKEKGDIPEGYSVSREKKERFSLILESASTNQTSMYLCASSFPPLAGGLNVNEQFFGPGTRLTVL.

The chain uses TRBV10-3 and TRBJ2-1, with D perhaps TRBD2 (5 bases). Germline V CDR1 and CDR2: ENHRY, SYGVKD. This CDR3 has 17 residues. V lost 3 bases and J 7 bases, leaving 22 bases between the germline ends. CDR3 region: CAISDQLRRGSRNEQFF. CDR3 bases: TGTGCCATCAGTGACCAGTTACGTCGGGGATCCCGTAATGAGCAGTTCTTC.

Here the CDR3 reads CASTRGGLGRADTQYF. Here the CDR3 DNA reads TGTGCCAGCACCAGGGGCGGTTTGGGTCGGGCAGATACGCAGTATTTT. V and J are TRBV28 and TRBJ2-3; the D gene is possibly TRBD1 (6 bases). The CDR3 loop spans 16 amino acids. Germline assignment: CDR1 MDHEN and CDR2 SYDVKM. V was shortened by 7 bases and J by 4 bases, with 21 bases between the two germline ends.

V usage is TRBV5-6 and J usage is TRBJ2-2, with TRBD1 identical over 8 bases. CDR1 and CDR2 from the germline V gene are SGHDT and YYEEEE. V was pared by 2 bases and J by 1 base, with 4 bases of the junction left unmatched. This CDR3 region has 16 residues. CDR3 sequence: CASSFPGTGNTGELFF. The CDR3 DNA is TGTGCCAGCAGCTTCCCCGGGACAGGGAACACCGGGGAGCTGTTTTTT.

In DNA, the CDR3 is TGTGCCTGGAGTACAGGGGGGGAGACCCAGTACTTC. It encodes CAWSTGGETQYF. This chain links TRBV30 with TRBJ2-5; TRBD1 matches 8 bases. The junction had 1 base not matched to a gene; V was cut back by 2 bases and J by 5 bases. CDR1 GTSNPN and CDR2 SVGIG come from the germline V gene (reference sequence). The CDR3 runs to 12 residues.

This sequence joins TRBV7-6 and TRBJ2-1, with 8 bases aligning to TRBD2. This CDR3 has 13 amino acids. In germline, CDR1 is SGHVS, CDR2 FNYEAQ. The ends lost 6 bases at V and 9 bases at J; junction bases unmatched: 7. The CDR3 sequence: CASSGGGRFEQFF. As DNA, the CDR3 is TGTGCCAGCAGTGGGGGCGGGAGGTTTGAGCAGTTCTTC.

This chain connects TRBV5-1 to TRBJ2-7; 8 bases fit TRBD1. The CDR3 length is 15 residues. CDR1 is SGHRS, CDR2 YFSETQ, per germline. V dropped 4 bases and J dropped 4; count of bases not matched to a gene: 10. In nucleotides, the CDR3 is TGCGCCAGCAGCCTGGGACAGGCGTTTCGTTACGAGCAGTACTTC. Its translation is CASSLGQAFRYEQYF.

The chain recombines TRBV4-1 with TRBJ1-5; perhaps TRBD1 as D (6 bases). V was pared by 0 bases and J by 7 bases, with 16 bases between. Looked up from germline, CDR1 is MGHRA and CDR2 is YSYEKL. CDR3 length equals 16 residues. The CDR3 nucleotides read TGCGCCAGCAGCCAAGACCCCACAGGGTCTGACCAGCCCCAGCATTTT. It specifies CASSQDPTGSDQPQHF.

The J gene is TRBJ2-1, the V gene TRBV7-6; D is uncertain. The CDR3 consists of 14 residues. V was clipped by 1 base and J by 3 bases, with 7 bases between them. Germline V gene lookup returns CDR1 SGHVS and CDR2 FNYEAQ. The chain's CDR3 is CASSLEDSYNEQFF. CDR3 DNA sequence: TGTGCCAGCAGCTTAGAAGATAGCTACAATGAGCAGTTCTTC.

The sample holds a few counts of this clone. The chain joins TRBV27 to TRBJ2-7; tentatively, D is TRBD1 (5 bases). The CDR3 runs to 13 residues. The V gene's germline CDR1 is MNHEY and CDR2 SMNVEV (reference sequence). V dropped 6 bases and J dropped 4 bases, with 13 bases sitting between them. The CDR3 bases are TGTGCCAGCAGCAACAGGTTCCGGTACGAGCAGTACTTC. This sequence encodes CASSNRFRYEQYF.

The J gene is TRBJ1-5, the V gene TRBV4-2, with D perhaps matching TRBD1 (6 bases). Between the trimmed V and J ends, which lost 3 bases and 0 bases, there was a span of 12 bases. Germline V gene data show CDR1 as LGHNA and CDR2 as YNFKEQ. CDR3 size: 16 residues. CDR3 coding DNA: TGTGCCAGCAGCCAGGTTGGACAGTATAGCAATCAGCCCCAGCATTTT. Translation gives CASSQVGQYSNQPQHF.

The chain links TRBV18 to TRBJ2-7, with D possibly being TRBD1 (6 bases). The germline gives CDR1 KGHSH, CDR2 LQKENI. This CDR3 has 15 amino acids. Trimming took 0 bases from V and 1 from J, leaving 10 bases between them. CDR3 nucleotide sequence: TGTGCCAGCTCACCACCGCAGGGGATGTCCTACGAGCAGTACTTC. Translating gives CASSPPQGMSYEQYF.

This chain joins TRBV29-1 and TRBJ2-7; 8 bases are shared with TRBD2. V gave up 3 bases and J gave up 7 bases; unmatched junction bases: 8. The germline V gene encodes CDR1 SQVTM and CDR2 ANQGSEA. The CDR3 totals 13 residues. CDR3 sequence reads: CSVDGAGAGEQYF. In DNA form, the CDR3 reads TGCAGCGTTGACGGAGCGGGAGCAGGTGAGCAGTACTTC.

V gene TRBV5-1 combines with J gene TRBJ1-1, with D hard to call. CDR1 and CDR2 from the germline V gene are SGHRS and YFSETQ. The CDR3 runs 16 residues. V lost 5 bases, J lost 0 bases, and 17 bases lay in between. CDR3 DNA: TGCGCCAGCAGGTCTTATGGTTCCTCTATGAACACTGAAGCTTTCTTT. The encoded protein is CASRSYGSSMNTEAFF.

The table lists this clone with a count of one. The chain couples TRBV2 to TRBJ2-1; 9 nucleotides match TRBD2. V lost 10 bases to trimming and J lost 6 bases; unmatched junction nucleotides: 13. CDR3 size: 15 residues. CDR1 SNHLY and CDR2 FYNNEI come from the germline V gene. For the CDR3, the DNA is TGTGCCACCACCCGAGGCGGGGGGGCCTCCAATGAGCAGTTCTTC. This encodes CATTRGGGASNEQFF.

This chain links TRBV28 with TRBJ2-7; D may be TRBD2 (5 bases). V lost 4 bases to trimming and J lost 2 bases, with 12 bases between them. The germline V gene has CDR1 MDHEN and CDR2 SYDVKM. This CDR3 contains 14 residues. CDR3 coding DNA: TGTGCCAGCAGTTCCGGACTCCAACCCTACGAGCAGTACTTC. As protein: CASSSGLQPYEQYF.

The chain employs TRBV5-4 and TRBJ1-2; D call uncertain. The germline V gene encodes CDR1 SGHNT and CDR2 YYREEE (reference sequence). Deletions cut 4 bases from V and 5 bases from J, with 18 bases between. The CDR3 covers 15 residues. The DNA for the CDR3 is TGTGCCAGCAGCCCCCGGGAGGGAGGGCAGTATGGCTACACCTTC. It codes for CASSPREGGQYGYTF.

The V gene is TRBV7-6, the J gene TRBJ2-4, with D perhaps TRBD1 (6 bases). Germline lookup yields CDR1 SGHVS and CDR2 FNYEAQ. Trimming left V 5 bases short and J 0 bases short, with 17 bases between. The CDR3 consists of 17 residues. As DNA, the CDR3 is TGTGCCAGCAGCGCTCAAACAGGGCACCTAGCCAAAAACATTCAGTACTTC. Translated: CASSAQTGHLAKNIQYF.

This clone turned up a few times. This chain connects TRBV29-1 to TRBJ2-2, with 7 bases fitting TRBD2. CDR3 length: 16 residues. Per the germline V gene, CDR1 is SQVTM and CDR2 is ANQGSEA. J was trimmed by 1 base and V by 5 bases; bases with no gene match: 10. CDR3: CSVLGEGGWNTGELFF. The CDR3 nucleotides are TGCAGCGTTCTAGGGGAGGGCGGGTGGAACACCGGGGAGCTGTTTTTT.

This clone has only one observation. V gene TRBV10-1 combines with J gene TRBJ2-7, with 11 bases fitting TRBD2. Germline V lookup: CDR1 WNHNN, CDR2 SYGVQD (reference sequence). Unmatched junction bases numbered 16, after V lost 0 bases and J lost 6 bases. The CDR3 contains 19 residues. CDR3 loop: CASSESTGGLAGGPPEQYF. DNA of the CDR3: TGCGCCAGCAGTGAGTCGACGGGGGGGCTAGCGGGAGGACCCCCCGAGCAGTACTTC.

On this clone: Relative to the germline gene, one junction end is altered; a read error may explain this. V gene TRBV7-7 combines with J gene TRBJ2-2; TRBD2 matches at 10 bases. The V gene's germline CDR1 is SSHAT and CDR2 FNYEAQ (reference sequence). This CDR3 contains 16 residues. For the CDR3, the DNA is TGTGCTAGCAGCTTAGGGGGGACTAGCGTACCCGGGGAGCTGTTTTTT. It codes for CASSLGGTSVPGELFF.

As for this clone: This specimen includes other DNA sequences encoding the same CDR3. The J gene is TRBJ1-5, the V gene TRBV6-5; 9 bases agree with TRBD1. With 6 bases clipped from V and 2 bases from J, the junction kept 5 bases outside the gene matches. The CDR3 contains 15 residues. Germline lookup yields CDR1 MNHEY and CDR2 SVGAGI. The CDR3 region is CASSRDRAGNQPQHF. Here the CDR3 DNA reads TGTGCCAGCAGCAGGGACAGGGCAGGCAATCAGCCCCAGCATTTT.

The rearrangement uses TRBV6-1 and TRBJ2-7, with 12 bases matching TRBD2. V dropped 6 bases and J dropped 9; count of bases not matched to a gene: 9. The CDR3 runs 14 residues. Looked up from germline, CDR1 is MNHNS and CDR2 is SASEGT. CDR3 DNA: TGTGCCAGCAGCAGCGGGACTAGCGGGCTCGGGCAGTACTTC. It is translated as CASSSGTSGLGQYF.

CDR3 nucleotide sequence: TGTGCCAGCAGAGACAGGGTACTAGAGACCCAGTACTTC. Protein sequence: CASRDRVLETQYF. The gene calls are TRBV28 and TRBJ2-5; 7 bases agree with TRBD1. V was clipped by 6 bases and J by 4 bases; unmatched bases: 5. The CDR3 extends over 13 amino acids. In germline, CDR1 is MDHEN, CDR2 SYDVKM.

This clone was seen only a few times. The J gene is TRBJ1-2, the V gene TRBV27, with D possibly matching TRBD1 (6 bases). The CDR3 is 13 residues long. Germline loops: CDR1 MNHEY, CDR2 SMNVEV (reference sequence). Trimming removed 6 bases at V and 7 bases at J, with 15 bases between. In nucleotides, the CDR3 is TGTGCCAGCAGCTCCAGCCAGGGGCTTGGCTACACCTTC. This sequence encodes CASSSSQGLGYTF.

The chain joins TRBV27 to TRBJ2-2; the D is unclear. Per germline, CDR1 MNHEY and CDR2 SMNVEV (reference sequence). This CDR3 contains 14 residues. Trimming removed 2 bases from V and 8 bases from J, with 12 bases in between. For the CDR3, the DNA is TGTGCCAGCAGTTTAGAGCCTCAGGCGGGGGAGCTGTTTTTT. Translation gives CASSLEPQAGELFF.